This entry lists 16 T cell receptor beta chains sequenced from one sample in a study of beta chain features in type 1 diabetes. Investigators reverse transcribed all isolated RNA, so they sequenced expressed TCRB transcripts. Here immunoSEQ multiplex PCR was the method, and the copy in TCRdb shows in-frame clones only, minus some. The sample lists 300,000 to 400,000 clones; roughly 9.6% were seen once. The specimen was naive CD4+ T cells from blood. The receptor set was obtained from a woman aged 25-40 years in good health.

The table lists this clone with a few counts. The V and J genes are TRBV29-1 and TRBJ2-4, with 11 nucleotides matching TRBD1. There are 13 residues in the CDR3. The V gene's germline CDR1 is SQVTM and CDR2 ANQGSEA. The V gene end was trimmed by 4 bases and the J gene end by 8 bases; junction bases not matched to a gene: 4. CDR3 nucleotides: TGCAGCGTTGTAGGGACAGGGGGGGACATTCAGTACTTC. Amino acid sequence: CSVVGTGGDIQYF.

The CDR3 region has the DNA TGTGCCAGCTCACTACTTGACACCGGGGAGCTGTTTTTT. Its translation: CASSLLDTGELFF. The chain combines TRBV18 with TRBJ2-2, with no clear D. This CDR3 contains 13 residues. Germline-derived CDR1 and CDR2 are KGHSH and LQKENI. V lost 4 bases and J 3 bases, leaving 6 bases between the germline ends.

This clone was counted between two and nine times. The chain is built from TRBV4-3 and TRBJ2-5; TRBD1 might be the D (7 bases). Looked up from germline, CDR1 is LGHNA and CDR2 is YSLEER. Trimming took 0 bases from V and 7 from J, leaving 15 bases between them. This CDR3 is 15 amino acids long. CDR3 sequence reads: CASSQDLAGQRTQYF. The CDR3 DNA sequence: TGCGCCAGCAGCCAAGATTTGGCGGGACAGCGGACCCAGTACTTC.

V usage is TRBV7-3 and J usage is TRBJ2-6, with D perhaps matching TRBD2 (6 bases). The V gene's germline CDR1 is SGHTA and CDR2 FQGTGA. Trimming took 2 bases from V and 4 from J, leaving 9 bases between them. CDR3 size: 15 residues. CDR3 protein: CASSLGGTGANVLTF. The DNA of the CDR3 is TGTGCCAGCAGCTTAGGAGGGACCGGGGCCAACGTCCTGACTTTC.

CDR3 coding DNA: TGTGCCAGCAGCGTAGCTGCACAGTACAATGAGCAGTTCTTC. It encodes CASSVAAQYNEQFF. The chain links TRBV9 to TRBJ2-1, with D unclear. The CDR3 has 14 amino acids. Trimming took off 0 bases at V and 4 bases at J, with 8 bases between the two ends. Germline V gene sequence: CDR1 SGDLS, CDR2 YYNGEE.

The chain recombines TRBV6-5 with TRBJ2-3; D remains ambiguous. With 4 bases removed from V and 0 bases from J, the gap between germline ends came to 14 bases. The CDR3 length is 16 residues. Germline loops: CDR1 MNHEY, CDR2 SVGAGI. Here the CDR3 reads CASSSLAGSSTDTQYF. The CDR3 DNA reads TGTGCCAGCAGTTCCTTAGCCGGCTCTAGCACAGATACGCAGTATTTT.

The table lists this clone with a few counts. J is TRBJ1-1 and V is TRBV5-1, with a tentative D call TRBD1 (5 bases). V was clipped by 4 bases and J by 4 bases, with 17 bases between them. Germline-derived CDR1 and CDR2 are SGHRS and YFSETQ. This CDR3 spans 15 amino acids. The CDR3 loop is CASSAQLGGSTEAFF. The CDR3 bases are TGCGCCAGCAGCGCCCAACTGGGGGGAAGCACTGAAGCTTTCTTT.

This clone has a handful of counts. The chain joins TRBV27 to TRBJ2-1; D may be TRBD1 (6 bases). This CDR3 comprises 14 residues. Trimming pared 3 bases from V and 7 bases from J, leaving 13 bases between. Looked up from germline, CDR1 is MNHEY and CDR2 is SMNVEV (reference sequence). DNA of the CDR3: TGTGCCAGCAGTTTCGACAGGACGAGAAATGAGCAGTTCTTC. It is translated as CASSFDRTRNEQFF.

This clone came up a few times. The rearrangement uses TRBV11-1 and TRBJ1-1; D unclear. The V gene lost 3 bases and the J gene lost 1 base, with 6 bases spanning the gap. Germline V gene lookup returns CDR1 SGHAT and CDR2 FQDESV (reference sequence). The CDR3 contains 13 residues. For the CDR3, the DNA is TGTGCCAGCAGCTTGATGAGGAACACTGAAGCTTTCTTT. As protein: CASSLMRNTEAFF.

Only a few counts were recorded for this clone. The chain is built from TRBV5-4 and TRBJ2-1; 11 bases are a match to TRBD1. There are 14 residues in the CDR3. Looked up from germline, CDR1 is SGHNT and CDR2 is YYREEE (reference sequence). V was clipped by 5 bases and J by 7 bases; unmatched bases: 5. The CDR3 sequence: CASRAGTGGNEQFF. Written as DNA, the CDR3 is TGTGCCAGCAGGGCCGGGACAGGGGGGAATGAGCAGTTCTTC.

V gene TRBV19 combines with J gene TRBJ1-1; no reliable D call. CDR1 and CDR2 (germline): LNHDA, SQIVND (reference sequence). The CDR3 sequence is 13 residues long. V lost 1 base to trimming and J lost 3 bases, with 6 bases between them. CDR3 in DNA: TGTGCCAGTAGTATAGCTAGGTACACTGAAGCTTTCTTT. Translation: CASSIARYTEAFF.

V usage is TRBV10-3 and J usage is TRBJ2-1; 7 bases align to TRBD1. Germline values: CDR1 ENHRY, CDR2 SYGVKD. The CDR3 spans 14 residues. V trimming: 4 bases; J trimming: 5 bases; junction bases outside the gene matches: 5. CDR3 sequence reads: CAISGPDRNNEQFF. The CDR3 region has the DNA TGTGCCATCAGTGGACCGGACAGGAACAATGAGCAGTTCTTC.

This chain links TRBV5-4 with TRBJ2-1; D is ambiguous. CDR1 is SGHNT and CDR2 is YYREEE in the germline V gene (reference sequence). V was pared by 3 bases and J by 0 bases, with 19 bases between. This CDR3 has 18 amino acids. CDR3 in amino acids: CASSWKGSVADSYNEQFF. CDR3 bases: TGTGCCAGCAGCTGGAAAGGTAGTGTAGCCGACTCCTACAATGAGCAGTTCTTC.

This clone has just a few counts. V is TRBV13 and J is TRBJ2-7, with 11 bases matching TRBD2. CDR1 is PRHDT, CDR2 FYEKMQ, per germline (reference sequence). CDR3 length: 16 amino acids. After removal of 5 bases from V and 4 bases from J, the junction contained 10 bases not matched to a gene. The CDR3 nucleotides are TGTGCCAGCAGCCGTACCCCGACTAGCGGGAAGTACGAGCAGTACTTC. Translating gives CASSRTPTSGKYEQYF.

V is TRBV28 and J is TRBJ2-3; TRBD2 agrees at 11 bases. With V trimmed by 5 bases and J by 5 bases, 6 bases remained unmatched. CDR1 is MDHEN and CDR2 is SYDVKM in the germline V gene. The CDR3 contains 15 residues. CDR3 sequence (DNA): TGTGCCAGCAGTCCGCTAGCGGGAGGCATAGATACGCAGTATTTT. It codes for CASSPLAGGIDTQYF.

This clone appeared a few times. CDR3 residues: CASSLTSVPGTSGRASYEQYF. The CDR3 DNA sequence: TGTGCCAGCAGTTTGACGTCCGTACCCGGGACTAGCGGGAGGGCCTCCTACGAGCAGTACTTC. The gene calls are TRBV27 and TRBJ2-7; 16 positions match TRBD2. The CDR3 has 21 residues. The V gene's germline CDR1 is MNHEY and CDR2 SMNVEV (reference sequence). The ends lost 3 bases at V and 0 bases at J; junction bases unmatched: 14.